The clone carrying this T cell receptor (beta chain) occurred a few times. Its antigen is as yet unknown. The CDR3 runs 16 residues. CDR1 and CDR2 (germline): SGHAT, FQNNGV. J gave up 6 bases and V 2 bases, and 7 bases lay outside the gene matches. The record originates from a study of cytomegalovirus exposure and HLA in healthy donors. PCR amplification relied on 60 Vbeta primers (plus 13 Jbeta primers). Using immunoSEQ multiplex PCR, the repertoire was profiled, and TCRdb retains in-frame clones only, with some absent. The repertoire includes 100,000 to 150,000 clones, 75% to 85% of them detected once, and 1% sits in the top ten. These donors counted as nominally healthy when sampled, but unrecorded immune exposures were likely. Study outcomes and limitations: For most subjects, TCR beta sequences were reported to predict HLA-A and HLA-B alleles with accuracy.

The TCR originated in a man aged 35-49 years in good health and CMV-seronegative. The material sequenced was PBMCs. The chain joins TRBV11-2 to TRBJ2-2; 9 bases match TRBD2. CDR3 region: CASSLIAGEVAGELFF. CDR3 sequence (DNA): TGTGCCAGCAGCTTAATAGCGGGAGAGGTAGCCGGGGAGCTGTTTTTT.